The TCR beta chain under discussion was sequenced for a study of T cell responses to AZD1222 COVID-19 vaccine. Points from the study as a whole: No day 14 peak samples; only post-peak repertoires were characterized. There were vaccine-associated CD4 TCRs across spike, dominant at 160-218 and 743-854. Just a handful of AZD1222 recipients were seropositive at baseline.

Repertoires were generated with immunoSEQ multiplex PCR, while TCRdb's copy carries only in-frame clones and drops some. The repertoire includes 120,000 to 150,000 clones, about 90% of them detected once, and about 7.5% sits in the top ten. Points on this clone: Its target is not known.

Looked up from germline, CDR1 is SGHTA and CDR2 is FQGNSA. CDR3 length equals 12 residues. V gave up 11 bases and J gave up 4 bases; unmatched junction bases: 6. The clonotype originates from an adult who received the MenACWY meningococcal vaccine as a control. The source material was peripheral blood, sampled 28 days after the second dose of the MenACWY control vaccine. The gene calls are TRBV7-2 and TRBJ2-3, with 7 positions matching TRBD1. The CDR3 reads CAAVGGADTQYF. The CDR3, as DNA: TGTGCCGCCGTAGGGGGCGCAGATACGCAGTATTTT.